The present T cell receptor beta chain was sequenced within a study of blood T cell repertoires in COVID-19 (dated by TCRdb to 2019 to 2021). For the study in its entirety: The collaborator samples originated in the United States, Italy and Spain and spanned the acute and convalescent phases of COVID-19. The samples were drawn from the first 160 participants of the ongoing ImmuneRACE study and from about 1,200 subjects provided by 6 global collaborators. The repertoires were released in a freely available public database meant as a resource for research on the immune response to SARS-CoV-2. The material from the prospective study consisted of cDNA or gDNA derived from T cells, B-cell-depleted T cells, or PBMCs. Deeply sampled blood TCRbeta repertoires from subjects exposed to, actively infected with, or recovered from COVID-19 were included in the dataset. HLA class I and class II types, where available, came from metadata supplied by the sample provider rather than from assay-based typing. Sample metadata almost always included a de-identified subject ID, COVID-19 status, age in years and sex.

The research as a whole found: Clinical and demographic metadata were provided uncurated, with the amount varying by source and participant.

The immunoSEQ Assay, a bias-controlled multiplex PCR, was used to amplify TCRbeta CDR3 regions from genomic DNA. As for how the authors treated the data: Within the assay, amplification of reference gene primers was used to estimate how many nucleated cells each sample contained. To quantify the absolute abundance of each unique TCRbeta CDR3 rearrangement, sequence reads were collapsed and filtered. For each sample, productive Simpson clonality was calculated as the square root of Simpson's diversity index across productive rearrangements. TCRdb holds this immuneACCESS table with in-frame rearrangements only. Some clones are missing; in checked studies, unresolved V genes explain under half, and the rest has no known cause. V, J and clone size reflect that table, while D and trimming were determined from the DNA. The sample includes some 170,000 clones, with about 81% observed a single time. The top ten constitute 11% of the sample.

Each collaborating institution followed its own protocols to collect whole blood in K2EDTA tubes. For TCRbeta analysis, collaborators shipped samples in one of three forms: frozen whole blood, isolated PBMCs, or DNA extracted from either of those sample types. A word on this clone: There is no known antigen for this receptor. No quality values exist for individual bases; no much larger clone is one base distant.

CDR1 and CDR2 (LGHNA, YNFKEQ) derive from the germline V gene. Trimming removed 0 bases from V and 1 base from J, leaving 12 bases between the germline ends. Its CDR3 holds 16 amino acids, cysteine through phenylalanine. Kept here is only the CDR3 DNA, which spans 48 bases and is read in frame from base 1. Input material: peripheral blood. The source of this sequence is a human donor in a cohort sampled during active COVID-19. Here the chain combines TRBV4-2 and TRBJ1-1, with TRBD1 as a weak D call on 5 bases. The DNA reads as follows: TGTGCCAGCAGCCAAGAAGTCGGGGGGAAGAACACTGAAGCTTTCTTT. It encodes CASSQEVGGKNTEAFF.